These 17 T cell receptor beta chains were sequenced from one sample in a study of cytomegalovirus exposure and HLA in healthy donors. PCR involved 60 Vbeta and 13 Jbeta primers. Clones were read by immunoSEQ multiplex PCR, and TCRdb kept only the in-frame ones, dropping some. The sample carries 150,000 to 200,000 clones, roughly 77% recorded once. Sample: PBMCs. These receptors originate from a middle-aged man in good health and CMV-seropositive.

The chain uses TRBV7-8 and TRBJ1-2, with D possibly TRBD1 on 5 matching bases. The CDR3 is made up of 15 amino acids. The V gene's germline CDR1 is SGHVS and CDR2 FQNEAQ. The germline V and J ends were trimmed by 1 base and 3 bases, with 12 bases remaining between them. The CDR3 coding sequence is TGTGCCAGCAGCTTAGGTGGGGCACCCGACTATGGCTACACCTTC. Translating it yields CASSLGGAPDYGYTF.

In this sample, this clone turned up a few times. The chain carries TRBV28 and TRBJ1-2; D remains unclear. CDR3 length equals 15 residues. Germline CDR1 reads MDHEN; CDR2 reads SYDVKM. V was cut by 5 bases and J by 10 bases, with 23 bases left in between. The CDR3 region is CASSGAAEASCVYTF. CDR3 nucleotide sequence: TGTGCCAGCAGTGGAGCAGCAGAGGCTTCGTGTGTCTACACCTTC.

This chain joins TRBV7-3 and TRBJ2-3, with 9 bases identical to TRBD1. From germline, CDR1 is SGHTA and CDR2 FQGTGA. This CDR3 comprises 15 residues. V trimming: 3 bases; J trimming: 4 bases; junction bases outside the gene matches: 5. The CDR3 spells CASSFTGTGSDTQYF. The CDR3 nucleotides are TGTGCCAGCAGCTTCACCGGGACAGGGTCAGATACGCAGTATTTT. The full variable domain, in which reference TRBV7-3 and TRBJ2-3 provide the parts outside the CDR3, is GAGVSQTPSNKVTEKGKYVELRCDPISGHTALYWYRQSLGQGPEFLIYFQGTGAADDSGLPNDRFFAVRPEGSVSTLKIQRTERGDSAVYLCASSFTGTGSDTQYFGPGTRLTVL.

The chain employs TRBV2 and TRBJ2-5, with D maybe TRBD1 (6 bases). Trimming took off 4 bases at V and 1 base at J, with 13 bases between the two ends. The germline V gene has CDR1 SNHLY and CDR2 FYNNEI. There are 15 residues in the CDR3. The CDR3: CASSAVTGIQETQYF. CDR3 coding DNA: TGTGCCAGCAGTGCCGTAACAGGGATCCAAGAGACCCAGTACTTC. Drawing the rest from reference TRBV2 and TRBJ2-5, the complete variable domain is EPEVTQTPSHQVTQMGQEVILRCVPISNHLYFYWYRQILGQKVEFLVSFYNNEISEKSEIFDDQFSVERPDGSNFTLKIRSTKLEDSAMYFCASSAVTGIQETQYFGPGTRLLVL.

The genes are TRBV5-4 and TRBJ1-3, with 10 nucleotides matching TRBD1. The germline V gene encodes CDR1 SGHNT and CDR2 YYREEE (reference sequence). The CDR3 sequence is 18 residues long. With V trimmed by 0 bases and J by 2 bases, 8 bases remained unmatched. The CDR3, as DNA: TGTGCCAGCAGCTTGGATATACTCGGGACAGGGGCTGGAAACACCATATATTTT. It is translated as CASSLDILGTGAGNTIYF.

The rearrangement links TRBV5-8 to TRBJ2-3, with a weak D call TRBD1 (5 bases). The V gene's germline CDR1 is SGHTS and CDR2 YDEGEE. Trimming stripped 0 bases from V and 0 bases from J, with 8 bases between. The CDR3 consists of 15 residues. This chain's CDR3 is CASSLVGASTDTQYF. The CDR3 bases are TGTGCCAGCAGCTTGGTAGGGGCAAGCACAGATACGCAGTATTTT.

The chain joins TRBV7-9 to TRBJ1-3; D ambiguous. This CDR3 has 16 residues. Trimming stripped 6 bases from V and 2 bases from J, with 17 bases between. CDR1 and CDR2 (germline): SEHNR, FQNEAQ (reference sequence). CDR3 DNA: TGTGCCAGCAGTTCCCCGACGGGTGGCGCTGGAAACACCATATATTTT. Its protein is CASSSPTGGAGNTIYF.

The V and J genes are TRBV2 and TRBJ1-1; D might be TRBD1 (5 bases). This CDR3 spans 12 amino acids. V was cut by 4 bases and J by 4 bases, with 7 bases left in between. The germline V gene encodes CDR1 SNHLY and CDR2 FYNNEI. CDR3 protein: CASSGGGTEAFF. In DNA, the CDR3 is TGTGCCAGCAGTGGGGGGGGCACTGAAGCTTTCTTT.

V usage is TRBV10-3 and J usage is TRBJ1-2; 8 bases agree with TRBD1. Germline assignment: CDR1 ENHRY and CDR2 SYGVKD. This CDR3 is 15 amino acids long. V gave up 2 bases and J gave up 10 bases; unmatched junction bases: 12. The CDR3 spells CAISEGAGGGEAYTF. As DNA, the CDR3 is TGTGCCATCAGTGAGGGGGCAGGGGGCGGGGAAGCCTACACCTTC.

The rearrangement links TRBV18 to TRBJ2-1; TRBD2 matches at 8 bases. The V gene end was trimmed by 3 bases and the J gene end by 2 bases; junction bases not matched to a gene: 3. CDR1 and CDR2 from the germline V gene are KGHSH and LQKENI. CDR3 length equals 15 residues. DNA of the CDR3: TGTGCCAGCTCACCGGACGGGAGGGCCTACAATGAGCAGTTCTTC. It codes for CASSPDGRAYNEQFF.

The chain employs TRBV29-1 and TRBJ1-4; D unclear. The CDR3 consists of 12 residues. CDR1 SQVTM and CDR2 ANQGSEA come from the germline V gene. Deletions cut 4 bases from V and 6 bases from J, with 9 bases between. In DNA, the CDR3 is TGCAGCGTTGCGGGTCCTGATGAAAAACTGTTTTTT. Protein product: CSVAGPDEKLFF.

The CDR3 DNA reads as TGTGCCAGCAGCCCCAACAGGGGCCAAGAAGCTTTCTTT. Amino acids: CASSPNRGQEAFF. The J gene is TRBJ1-1, the V gene TRBV7-3, with 7 bases identical to TRBD1. This CDR3 is 13 amino acids long. With 5 bases clipped from V and 8 bases from J, the junction kept 8 bases outside the gene matches. Germline CDR1 SGHTA, CDR2 FQGTGA. The complete variable domain, with remaining parts taken from reference TRBV7-3 and TRBJ1-1, reads GAGVSQTPSNKVTEKGKYVELRCDPISGHTALYWYRQSLGQGPEFLIYFQGTGAADDSGLPNDRFFAVRPEGSVSTLKIQRTERGDSAVYLCASSPNRGQEAFFGQGTRLTVV.

The rearrangement links TRBV27 to TRBJ2-1; TRBD2 matches 9 bases. Germline-derived CDR1 and CDR2 are MNHEY and SMNVEV (reference sequence). The ends lost 5 bases at V and 2 bases at J; junction bases unmatched: 4. The CDR3 spans 15 residues. The CDR3 reads CASSAGTSPYNEQFF. In DNA, the CDR3 is TGTGCCAGCAGTGCCGGGACTAGCCCCTACAATGAGCAGTTCTTC.

This chain uses TRBV5-6 with TRBJ2-7, with TRBD1 matching over 9 bases. CDR1 SGHDT and CDR2 YYEEEE come from the germline V gene. The CDR3 loop spans 14 amino acids. J lost 4 bases, V lost 2 bases, and 4 bases had no gene match. The CDR3 loop reads CASSLQGAPYEQYF. As DNA, the CDR3 is TGTGCCAGCAGCTTACAGGGGGCGCCGTACGAGCAGTACTTC.

The rearrangement links TRBV19 to TRBJ2-7; D gene uncertain. CDR1 and CDR2 from the germline V gene are LNHDA and SQIVND (reference sequence). The ends were cut back, 0 bases at V and 2 bases at J, with 8 bases in the middle. The CDR3 sequence is 14 residues long. CDR3 sequence: CASSIDLDTYEQYF. The CDR3 DNA sequence: TGTGCCAGTAGTATAGACCTTGACACCTACGAGCAGTACTTC.

The chain has TRBV7-9 and TRBJ1-1; 8 bases line up with TRBD1. CDR3 length equals 15 residues. V shed 5 bases and J 1 base; nucleotides not matched to a gene: 6. CDR1 is SEHNR and CDR2 is FQNEAQ in the germline V gene (reference sequence). CDR3 coding DNA: TGTGCCAGCAGCCCAAGGGACAGGCCGAACACTGAAGCTTTCTTT. Amino acids: CASSPRDRPNTEAFF. Combining the CDR3 with reference TRBV7-9 and TRBJ1-1 gives the whole variable domain DTGVSQNPRHKITKRGQNVTFRCDPISEHNRLYWYRQTLGQGPEFLTYFQNEAQLEKSRLLSDRFSAERPKGSFSTLEIQRTEQGDSAMYLCASSPRDRPNTEAFFGQGTRLTVV.

This rearrangement joins TRBV7-2 to TRBJ2-1; 7 nucleotides agree with TRBD1. V was pared by 4 bases and J by 1 base, with 7 bases of the junction left unmatched. The germline V gene has CDR1 SGHTA and CDR2 FQGNSA. The CDR3 spans 16 residues. The CDR3 coding sequence is TGTGCCAGCAGCTCAAGACAGGGTTCTTCCTACAATGAGCAGTTCTTC. This gives the protein CASSSRQGSSYNEQFF.